The entry below gives a single T cell receptor beta chain sequence along with its context. The Seattle site enrolled patients during active infection and followed them longitudinally. This table comes from immunoSEQ multiplex PCR, and its TCRdb copy is limited to in-frame clones, with some not included. The sample lists 120,000 or so clones; about 88% were seen once. The CDR3 is made up of 16 amino acids. The germline V and J ends were trimmed by 3 bases and 4 bases, with 15 bases remaining between them. Looked up from germline, CDR1 is LGHDT and CDR2 is YNNKEL (reference sequence). The data were taken from a study of blood T cell repertoires in COVID-19. Whole-study context: PBMCs, B-cell-depleted T cells, or T cells were the source of the cDNA or gDNA that made up the material.

The chain carries TRBV3-1 (or the pseudogene TRBV3-2) and TRBJ2-2, with D perhaps TRBD2 (5 bases). This clonotype originated in a man in his 60s with COVID-19, enrolled during active disease. The sequencing sample was made of peripheral blood. The CDR3: CASSQSMGRFTGELFF. The CDR3 DNA is TGTGCCAGCAGCCAGTCGATGGGGAGATTCACCGGGGAGCTGTTTTTT.